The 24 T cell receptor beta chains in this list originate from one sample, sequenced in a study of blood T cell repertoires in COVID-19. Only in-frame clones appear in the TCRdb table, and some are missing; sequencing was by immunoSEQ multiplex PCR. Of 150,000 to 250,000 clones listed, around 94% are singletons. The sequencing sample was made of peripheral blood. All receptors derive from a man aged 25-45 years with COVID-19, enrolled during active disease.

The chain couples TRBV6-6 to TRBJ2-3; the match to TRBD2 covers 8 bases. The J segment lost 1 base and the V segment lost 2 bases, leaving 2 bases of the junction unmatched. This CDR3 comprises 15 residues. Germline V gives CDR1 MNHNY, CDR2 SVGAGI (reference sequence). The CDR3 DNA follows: TGTGCCAGCAGTTACGTGGGACTAGGCACAGATACGCAGTATTTT. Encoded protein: CASSYVGLGTDTQYF.

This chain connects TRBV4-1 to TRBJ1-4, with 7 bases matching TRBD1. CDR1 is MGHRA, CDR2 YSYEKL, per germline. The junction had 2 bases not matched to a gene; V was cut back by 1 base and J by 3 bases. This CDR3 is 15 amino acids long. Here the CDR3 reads CASSQVQGANEKLFF. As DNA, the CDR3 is TGCGCCAGCAGCCAAGTCCAGGGGGCTAATGAAAAACTGTTTTTT.

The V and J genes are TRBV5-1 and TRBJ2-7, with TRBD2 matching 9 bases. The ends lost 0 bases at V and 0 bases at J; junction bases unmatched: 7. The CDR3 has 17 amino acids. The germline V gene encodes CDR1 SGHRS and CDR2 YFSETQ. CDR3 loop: CASSLGQAGGASYEQYF. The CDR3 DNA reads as TGCGCCAGCAGCTTGGGGCAAGCGGGGGGCGCCTCCTACGAGCAGTACTTC.

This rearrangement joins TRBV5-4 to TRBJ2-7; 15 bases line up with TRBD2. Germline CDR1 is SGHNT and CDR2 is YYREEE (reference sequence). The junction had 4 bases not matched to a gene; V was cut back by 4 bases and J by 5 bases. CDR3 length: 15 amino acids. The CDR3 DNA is TGTGCCAGCAGCCTCCGGACTAGCGGGGGGGACGAGCAGTACTTC. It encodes CASSLRTSGGDEQYF.

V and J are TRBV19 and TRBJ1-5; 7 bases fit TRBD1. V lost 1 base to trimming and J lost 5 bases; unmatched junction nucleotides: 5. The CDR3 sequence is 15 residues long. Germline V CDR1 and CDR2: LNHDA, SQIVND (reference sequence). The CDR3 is CASSIGTGGYQPQHF. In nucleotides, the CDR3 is TGTGCCAGTAGTATAGGGACAGGTGGTTATCAGCCCCAGCATTTT.

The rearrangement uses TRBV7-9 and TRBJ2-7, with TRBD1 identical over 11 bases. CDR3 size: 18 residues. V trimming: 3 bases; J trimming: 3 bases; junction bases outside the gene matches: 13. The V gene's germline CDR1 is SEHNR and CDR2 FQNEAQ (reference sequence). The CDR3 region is CASSFAGTGGILSYEQYF. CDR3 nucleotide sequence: TGTGCCAGCAGCTTCGCCGGGACAGGGGGGATCCTAAGCTACGAGCAGTACTTC. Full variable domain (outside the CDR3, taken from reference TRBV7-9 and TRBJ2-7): DTGVSQNPRHKITKRGQNVTFRCDPISEHNRLYWYRQTLGQGPEFLTYFQNEAQLEKSRLLSDRFSAERPKGSFSTLEIQRTEQGDSAMYLCASSFAGTGGILSYEQYFGPGTRLTVT.

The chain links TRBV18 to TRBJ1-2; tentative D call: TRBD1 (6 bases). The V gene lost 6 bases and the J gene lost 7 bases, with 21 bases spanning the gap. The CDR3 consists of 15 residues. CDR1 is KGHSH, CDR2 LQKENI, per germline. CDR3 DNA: TGTGCCAGCTCTCGACGAGACGAGGGGGTTAGTGGCTACACCTTC. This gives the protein CASSRRDEGVSGYTF.

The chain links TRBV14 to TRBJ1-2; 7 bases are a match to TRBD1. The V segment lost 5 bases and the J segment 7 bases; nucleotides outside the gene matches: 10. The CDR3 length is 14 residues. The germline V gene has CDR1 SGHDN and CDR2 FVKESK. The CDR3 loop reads CASSTRQGWRGYTF. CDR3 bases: TGTGCCAGCAGCACTCGACAGGGTTGGCGTGGCTACACCTTC.

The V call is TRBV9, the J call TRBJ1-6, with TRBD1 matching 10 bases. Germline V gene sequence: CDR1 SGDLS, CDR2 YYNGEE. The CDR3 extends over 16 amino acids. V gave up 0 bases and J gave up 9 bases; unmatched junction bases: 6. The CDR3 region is CASSVEAGDRGSPLHF. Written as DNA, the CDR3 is TGTGCCAGCAGCGTAGAGGCGGGGGACAGGGGTTCACCCCTCCACTTT.

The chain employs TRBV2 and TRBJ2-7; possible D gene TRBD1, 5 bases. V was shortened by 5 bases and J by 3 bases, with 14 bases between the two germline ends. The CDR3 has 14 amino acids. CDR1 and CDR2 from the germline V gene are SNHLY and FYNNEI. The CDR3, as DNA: TGTGCCAGCAGTCCAATTCTCAGGGACTACGAGCAGTACTTC. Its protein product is CASSPILRDYEQYF.

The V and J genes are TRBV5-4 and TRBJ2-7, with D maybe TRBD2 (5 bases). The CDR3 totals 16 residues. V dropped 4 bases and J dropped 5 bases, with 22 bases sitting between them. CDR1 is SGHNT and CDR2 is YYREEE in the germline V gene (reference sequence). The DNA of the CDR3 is TGTGCCAGCAGCCCCCTGAGCGGCGGGCGGCCTCACGAGCAGTACTTC. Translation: CASSPLSGGRPHEQYF.

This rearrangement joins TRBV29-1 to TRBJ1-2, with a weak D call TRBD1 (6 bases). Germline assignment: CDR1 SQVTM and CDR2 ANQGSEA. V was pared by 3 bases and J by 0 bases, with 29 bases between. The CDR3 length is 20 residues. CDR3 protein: CSVEHHVWAGATPANYGYTF. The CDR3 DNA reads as TGCAGCGTTGAGCACCACGTTTGGGCAGGGGCCACCCCCGCTAACTATGGCTACACCTTC.

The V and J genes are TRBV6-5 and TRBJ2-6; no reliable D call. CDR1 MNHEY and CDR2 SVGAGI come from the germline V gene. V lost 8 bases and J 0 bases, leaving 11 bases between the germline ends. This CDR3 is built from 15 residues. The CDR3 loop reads CASRRGGSGANVLTF. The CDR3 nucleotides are TGTGCCAGCCGAAGAGGCGGCTCTGGGGCCAACGTCCTGACTTTC.

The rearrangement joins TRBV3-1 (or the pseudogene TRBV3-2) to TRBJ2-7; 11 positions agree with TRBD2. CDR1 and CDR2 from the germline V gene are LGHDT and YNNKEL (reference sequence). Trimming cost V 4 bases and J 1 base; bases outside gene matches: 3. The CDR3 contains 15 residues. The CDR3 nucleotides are TGTGCCAGCAGCCGCCGACTAGCGGGGTCCTACGAGCAGTACTTC. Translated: CASSRRLAGSYEQYF.

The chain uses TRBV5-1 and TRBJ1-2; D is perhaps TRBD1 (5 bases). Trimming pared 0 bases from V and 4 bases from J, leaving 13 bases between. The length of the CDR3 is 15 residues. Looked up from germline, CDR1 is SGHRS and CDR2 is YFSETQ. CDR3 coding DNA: TGCGCCAGCAGCTTGGGGCAGGGTCAACCCTATGGCTACACCTTC. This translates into CASSLGQGQPYGYTF.

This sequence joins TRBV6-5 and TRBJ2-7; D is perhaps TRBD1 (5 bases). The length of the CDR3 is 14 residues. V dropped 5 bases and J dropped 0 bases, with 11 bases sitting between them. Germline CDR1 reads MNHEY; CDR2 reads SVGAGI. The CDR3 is CASSLTGSSYEQYF. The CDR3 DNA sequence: TGTGCCAGCAGTCTAACAGGAAGCTCCTACGAGCAGTACTTC.

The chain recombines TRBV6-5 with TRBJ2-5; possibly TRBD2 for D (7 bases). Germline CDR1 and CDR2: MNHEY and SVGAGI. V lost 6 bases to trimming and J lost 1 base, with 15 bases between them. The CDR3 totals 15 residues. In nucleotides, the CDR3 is TGTGCCAGCAGCTTGGTGCGGGGGCCCCAAGAGACCCAGTACTTC. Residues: CASSLVRGPQETQYF.

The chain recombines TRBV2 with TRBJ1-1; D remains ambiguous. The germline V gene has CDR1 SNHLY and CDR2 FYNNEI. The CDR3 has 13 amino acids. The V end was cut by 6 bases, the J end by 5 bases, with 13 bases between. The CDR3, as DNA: TGTGCCAGCAGCCCCGGACTGCGAACTGAAGCTTTCTTT. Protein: CASSPGLRTEAFF.

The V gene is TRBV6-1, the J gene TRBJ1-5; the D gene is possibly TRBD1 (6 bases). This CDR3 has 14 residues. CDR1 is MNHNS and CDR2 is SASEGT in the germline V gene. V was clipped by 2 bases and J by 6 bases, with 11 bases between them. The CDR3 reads CASSETGSGQPQHF. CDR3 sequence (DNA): TGTGCCAGCAGTGAAACAGGGAGCGGTCAGCCCCAGCATTTT.

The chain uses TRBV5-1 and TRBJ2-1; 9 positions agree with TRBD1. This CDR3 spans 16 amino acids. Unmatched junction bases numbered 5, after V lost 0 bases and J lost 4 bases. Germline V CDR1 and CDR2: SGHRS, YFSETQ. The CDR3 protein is CASSLAGTGRYNEQFF. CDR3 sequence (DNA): TGCGCCAGCAGCTTGGCCGGGACAGGGCGGTACAATGAGCAGTTCTTC.

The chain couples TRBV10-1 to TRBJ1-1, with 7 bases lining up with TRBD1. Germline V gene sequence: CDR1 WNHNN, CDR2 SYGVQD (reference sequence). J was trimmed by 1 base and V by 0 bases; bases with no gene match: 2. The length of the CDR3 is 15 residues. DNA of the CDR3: TGCGCCAGCAGTGAGTCCACAGGGGCGAACACTGAAGCTTTCTTT. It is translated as CASSESTGANTEAFF.

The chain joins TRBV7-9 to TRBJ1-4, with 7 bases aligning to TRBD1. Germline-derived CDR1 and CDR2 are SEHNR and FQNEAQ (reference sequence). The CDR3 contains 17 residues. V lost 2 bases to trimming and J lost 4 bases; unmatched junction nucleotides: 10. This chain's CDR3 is CASSLISRTGGNEKLFF. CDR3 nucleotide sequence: TGTGCCAGCAGCTTAATTTCGCGGACAGGCGGTAATGAAAAACTGTTTTTT.

The CDR3 DNA follows: TGTGCCATCAGTGAAGGGACTAGCGGTGACTTCTACAATGAGCAGTTCTTC. Its translation is CAISEGTSGDFYNEQFF. The rearrangement links TRBV10-3 to TRBJ2-1; 11 nucleotides align to TRBD2. Germline loops: CDR1 ENHRY, CDR2 SYGVKD. CDR3 size: 17 residues. J gave up 3 bases and V 3 bases, and 7 bases lay outside the gene matches.

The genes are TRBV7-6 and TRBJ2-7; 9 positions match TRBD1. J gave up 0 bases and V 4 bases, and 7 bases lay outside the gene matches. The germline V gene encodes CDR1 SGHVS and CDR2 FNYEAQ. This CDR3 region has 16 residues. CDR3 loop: CASSSGRDRDSYEQYF. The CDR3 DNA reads TGTGCCAGCAGCTCTGGCCGGGACAGGGACTCCTACGAGCAGTACTTC.